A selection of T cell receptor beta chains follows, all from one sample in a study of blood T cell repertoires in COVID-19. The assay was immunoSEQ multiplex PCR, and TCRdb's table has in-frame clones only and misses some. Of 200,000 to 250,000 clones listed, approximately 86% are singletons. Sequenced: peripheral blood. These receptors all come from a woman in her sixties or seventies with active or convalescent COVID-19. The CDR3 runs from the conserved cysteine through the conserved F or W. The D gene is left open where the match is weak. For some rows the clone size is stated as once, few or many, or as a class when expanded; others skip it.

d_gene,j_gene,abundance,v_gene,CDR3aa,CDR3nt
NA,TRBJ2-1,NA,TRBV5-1,CASSTRTESFDEQFF,TGCGCCAGCAGCACTCGGACAGAAAGTTTCGATGAGCAGTTCTTC
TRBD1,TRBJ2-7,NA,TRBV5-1,CASSLVGLGQSYEQYF,TGCGCCAGCAGCTTGGTCGGGCTGGGACAGTCCTACGAGCAGTACTTC
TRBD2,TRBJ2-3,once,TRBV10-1,CASSAGLAGGMDTQYF,TGCGCCAGCAGTGCCGGATTAGCGGGGGGTATGGATACGCAGTATTTT
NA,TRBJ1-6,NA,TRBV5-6,CASSPTLTRSSYNSPLHF,TGTGCCAGCAGCCCCACTTTGACGCGGAGCTCCTATAATTCACCCCTCCACTTT
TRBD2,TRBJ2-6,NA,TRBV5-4,CASSKRGGGSGANVLTF,TGTGCCAGCAGCAAGCGGGGGGGCGGGTCTGGGGCCAACGTCCTGACTTTC
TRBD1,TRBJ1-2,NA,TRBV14,CASSDSGTGGFGYTF,TGTGCCAGCAGCGATTCCGGGACAGGGGGTTTCGGCTACACCTTC
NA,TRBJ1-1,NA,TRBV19,CASSMETNTEAFF,TGTGCCAGTAGTATGGAGACGAACACTGAAGCTTTCTTT
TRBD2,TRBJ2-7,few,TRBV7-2,CASSSGLAGEYEQYF,TGTGCCAGCAGCTCGGGACTAGCGGGGGAATACGAGCAGTACTTC
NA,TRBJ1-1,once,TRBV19,CATRPGGEGHTEAFF,TGTGCTACTCGCCCGGGAGGCGAAGGGCACACTGAAGCTTTCTTT
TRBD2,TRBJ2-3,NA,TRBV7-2,CASSLVVLAGGTDTQYF,TGTGCCAGCAGCTTAGTGGTACTAGCGGGGGGCACAGATACGCAGTATTTT
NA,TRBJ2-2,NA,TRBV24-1,CATRGGRGTGELFF,TGTGCCACCAGAGGGGGTCGAGGCACCGGGGAGCTGTTTTTT
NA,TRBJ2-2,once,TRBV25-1,CASSDGPNTGELFF,TGTGCCAGCAGTGATGGCCCGAACACCGGGGAGCTGTTTTTT
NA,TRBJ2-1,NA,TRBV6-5,CASSYGQAGYNEQFF,TGTGCCAGCAGCTACGGACAGGCGGGGTACAATGAGCAGTTCTTC
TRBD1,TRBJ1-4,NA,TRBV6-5,CASMGQVNEKLFF,TGTGCCAGTATGGGACAGGTTAATGAAAAACTGTTTTTT
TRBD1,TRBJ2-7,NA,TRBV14,CASRGTGGGQYF,TGTGCCAGCCGCGGGACAGGGGGAGGGCAGTACTTC
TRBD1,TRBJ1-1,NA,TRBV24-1,CATSATTGLAFF,TGTGCCACCAGTGCCACGACAGGGTTGGCTTTCTTT
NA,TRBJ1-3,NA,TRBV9,CASSGGGPDTIYF,TGTGCCAGCAGTGGCGGGGGCCCGGACACCATATATTTT
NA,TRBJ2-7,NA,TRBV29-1,CSVEVPSGQYEQYF,TGCAGCGTTGAGGTTCCCTCGGGACAATACGAGCAGTACTTC
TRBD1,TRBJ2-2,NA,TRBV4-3,CASSQDLGGGNTGELFF,TGCGCCAGCAGCCAAGATTTAGGGGGCGGGAACACCGGGGAGCTGTTTTTT
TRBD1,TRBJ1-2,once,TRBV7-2,CASSLPTGTGYTF,TGTGCCAGCAGCCTCCCGACAGGGACTGGCTACACCTTC
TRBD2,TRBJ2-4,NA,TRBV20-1,CSASWPSPGGGQNIQYF,TGCAGTGCTAGTTGGCCTTCCCCGGGGGGGGGCCAAAACATTCAGTACTTC
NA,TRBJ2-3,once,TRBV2,CASRAGGLADTQYF,TGTGCCAGCAGGGCAGGCGGGTTGGCAGATACGCAGTATTTT
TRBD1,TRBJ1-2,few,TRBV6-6,CASSQTTGGPIANYGYTF,TGTGCCAGCAGTCAGACGACAGGGGGGCCTATAGCTAACTATGGCTACACCTTC
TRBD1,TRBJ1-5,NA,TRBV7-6,CASSLTGGGQPQHF,TGTGCCAGCAGCTTAACAGGGGGCGGTCAGCCCCAGCATTTT
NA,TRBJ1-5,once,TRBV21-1,CASSLWGTGLNQPQHF,TGTGCCAGCAGCTTATGGGGGACAGGATTAAATCAGCCCCAGCATTTT
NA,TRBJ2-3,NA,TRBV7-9,CASSLVWQGGGDKTDTQYF,TGTGCCAGCAGCTTAGTTTGGCAGGGCGGAGGGGATAAAACAGATACGCAGTATTTT
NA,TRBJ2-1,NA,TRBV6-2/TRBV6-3,CASSYGTSQFF,TGTGCCAGCAGTTATGGGACTTCACAGTTCTTC
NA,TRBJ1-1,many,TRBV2,CARESSGDTEAFF,TGTGCCAGGGAGAGTTCCGGGGACACTGAAGCTTTCTTT
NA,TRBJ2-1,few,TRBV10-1,CASSGRGEQFF,TGCGCCAGCAGTGGTCGGGGTGAGCAGTTCTTC
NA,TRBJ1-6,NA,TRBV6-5,CASRRGEGSPLHF,TGTGCCAGCAGGCGCGGGGAGGGTTCACCCCTCCACTTT
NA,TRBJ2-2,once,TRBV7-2,CASSLAIGGTGELFF,TGTGCCAGCAGCTTAGCCATTGGAGGGACCGGGGAGCTGTTTTTT